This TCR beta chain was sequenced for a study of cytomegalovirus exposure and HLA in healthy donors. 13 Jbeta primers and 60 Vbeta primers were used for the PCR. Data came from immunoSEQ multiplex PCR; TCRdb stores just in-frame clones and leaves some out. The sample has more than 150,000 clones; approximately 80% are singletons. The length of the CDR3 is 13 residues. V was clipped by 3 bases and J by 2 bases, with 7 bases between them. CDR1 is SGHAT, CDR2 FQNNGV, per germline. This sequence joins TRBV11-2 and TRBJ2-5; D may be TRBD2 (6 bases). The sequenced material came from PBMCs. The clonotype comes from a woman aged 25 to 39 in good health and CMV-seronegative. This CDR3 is CASSLTRQETQYF. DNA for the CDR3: TGTGCCAGCAGCTTGACTAGGCAAGAGACCCAGTACTTC.